This TCR beta chain was obtained from a study of vaccination and CD4 T cells after COVID-19. This clonotype was picked up a small number of times. Its antigen remains unidentified. Time point of the sample: late sampling 161 to 241 days after vaccination in three convalescent patients. Treatment here: approximately 11-day PBMC culture with coronavirus spike peptide pools or control peptides (ViraFEST assay). For ViraFEST, peptide pools expanded antigen-specific T cells, after which the TCRs were sequenced. Germline trimming cut 6 bases from V and 7 bases from J; bases unmatched to any gene: 6. The CDR3 runs to 14 residues. Germline-derived CDR1 and CDR2 are MDHEN and SYDVKM. Cultured CD4+ T-cell DNA underwent Oncomine TCR Beta short-read sequencing. TCRdb reprocessed the PCR reads via MiXCR and lists one record per CDR3 protein. Here the sample spans tens of thousands of distinct CDR3 sequences, 35% to 50% being singletons.

This chain joins TRBV28 and TRBJ1-2, with 12 bases that match TRBD1. The source is a human donor who had recovered from COVID-19. Specimen: CD4+ T cells from blood, cultured in vitro, collected about 7 months after SARS-CoV-2 vaccination. The CDR3 nucleotides are TGTGCCAGCAGCCTGGGACAGGGGGCTGGTGGCTACACCTTC. The encoded protein is CASSLGQGAGGYTF.